The subject of this entry is one TCR beta chain. The antigen remains unidentified. The record originates from a study of shared clonotypes between healthy human individuals. The study, taken as a whole, reports: Non-shared clonotypes were found to have lower generation probabilities than the clonotypes that were shared by all four of the sorted-subset donors. The low donor count limited represented genetic and exposure-history diversity. Only blood samples were collected, and tissue repertoires likely differ.

Germline assignment: CDR1 LNHNV and CDR2 YYDKDF (reference sequence). V shed 0 bases and J 6 bases; nucleotides not matched to a gene: 12. The CDR3 spans 18 residues. This table comes from immunoSEQ multiplex PCR, and its TCRdb copy is limited to in-frame clones, with some not included. The data show roughly 2,500,000 clones, with 93% seen just once and about 0.39% held by the top ten. The chain carries TRBV15 and TRBJ2-2; 8 nucleotides match TRBD2. The sample taken for sequencing was naive CD4+ T cells from PBMCs. The subset: CD45RA+ positively selected. This TCR came from a man younger than 30 in good health. Some clones in this sample may be carry-over from other donors' samples. CDR3 sequence: CATSREDNGAGEAGELFF. CDR3 nucleotide sequence: TGTGCCACCAGCAGAGAAGATAATGGAGCGGGAGAGGCCGGGGAGCTGTTTTTT.